One sample yielded the 27 T cell receptor beta chains listed below, sequenced in a study of T-cell reconstitution after alpha-beta-depleted transplantation in children. Using unique molecular identifiers, the investigators prepared the TCRbeta library. In TCRdb, the PCR reads were re-called with MiXCR into one record per CDR3 protein. The table records some 300,000 distinct CDR3 sequences, 10% of them present only once. Sequencing was performed on PBMCs, taken before TCRalphabeta/CD19-depleted stem cell transplant. The receptors come from a boy younger than two with acute myeloid leukemia, due to receive a stem cell transplant.

This clonotype was detected many times. The J gene is TRBJ2-2, the V gene TRBV20-1, with 8 positions matching TRBD2. Germline CDR1 reads DFQATT; CDR2 reads SNEGSKA (reference sequence). J gave up 7 bases and V 8 bases, and 9 bases lay outside the gene matches. The CDR3 is 13 residues long. CDR3 sequence reads: CSLRAGAVGELFF. The CDR3 DNA reads TGCAGTCTACGAGCGGGAGCGGTCGGGGAGCTGTTTTTT.

In its sample, this clonotype was seen many times. This rearrangement joins TRBV7-2 to TRBJ2-7; 15 bases map to TRBD2. Germline V CDR1 and CDR2: SGHTA, FQGNSA. V was clipped by 5 bases and J by 9 bases; unmatched bases: 8. The CDR3 is 15 residues long. The CDR3 region has the DNA TGTGCCAGCAGCCCAGGACTAGCGGGAGGGCCGTCGCAGTACTTC. Its protein product is CASSPGLAGGPSQYF.

This clonotype has just a few counts. This rearrangement joins TRBV20-1 to TRBJ2-6; 8 positions match TRBD2. The junction had 6 bases not matched to a gene; V was cut back by 1 base and J by 1 base. This CDR3 is built from 17 residues. In germline, CDR1 is DFQATT, CDR2 SNEGSKA (reference sequence). The CDR3 loop is CSARVAGGRSGANVLTF. CDR3 in DNA: TGCAGTGCTAGAGTTGCGGGGGGCAGGTCTGGGGCCAACGTCCTGACTTTC.

The chain joins TRBV27 to TRBJ1-1, with 8 bases matching TRBD1. The CDR3 runs to 12 residues. The germline gives CDR1 MNHEY, CDR2 SMNVEV (reference sequence). Trimming at V came to 6 bases and at J to 11 bases, leaving 8 bases not matched to a gene. In nucleotides, the CDR3 is TGTGCCAGCAGACGCCTCACAGGGGGTGCTTTCTTT. As protein: CASRRLTGGAFF.

This clonotype was picked up many times. The genes are TRBV20-1 and TRBJ1-1; D remains ambiguous. CDR1 is DFQATT, CDR2 SNEGSKA, per germline (reference sequence). V lost 5 bases and J lost 3, with 13 bases in between. The CDR3 loop spans 13 amino acids. The CDR3 loop is CSAGVWEDTEAFF. CDR3 coding DNA: TGCAGTGCTGGGGTCTGGGAGGACACTGAAGCTTTCTTT.

This clonotype showed up many times. The chain couples TRBV25-1 to TRBJ1-3; D unresolved. The V gene lost 1 base and the J gene lost 0 bases, with 7 bases spanning the gap. The CDR3 spans 15 residues. Germline lookup yields CDR1 MGHDK and CDR2 SYGVNS. In nucleotides, the CDR3 is TGTGCCAGCAGTGAATTAGTTAGCTCTGGAAACACCATATATTTT. Its translation is CASSELVSSGNTIYF.

This clonotype was recorded many times. The chain combines TRBV7-3 with TRBJ2-1; TRBD2 matches 7 bases. Germline V gene data show CDR1 as SGHTA and CDR2 as FQGTGA. The V segment lost 2 bases and the J segment 7 bases; nucleotides outside the gene matches: 5. There are 14 residues in the CDR3. CDR3 sequence reads: CASSLLGGVNEQFF. CDR3 sequence (DNA): TGTGCCAGCAGCTTATTGGGGGGGGTAAATGAGCAGTTCTTC.

This clonotype was recorded at least ten times. J is TRBJ1-1 and V is TRBV3-1; TRBD1 is a possible D gene (5 bases). Deletions cut 4 bases from V and 7 bases from J, with 10 bases between. The CDR3 runs to 12 residues. CDR1 is LGHDT, CDR2 YNNKEL, per germline (reference sequence). In DNA, the CDR3 is TGTGCCAGCAGCCTGGGGCAGGTTGAAGCTTTCTTT. It translates to CASSLGQVEAFF.

This clonotype has ten or more counts. The V and J genes are TRBV25-1 and TRBJ1-2, with TRBD1 as a possible D gene (5 bases). In germline, CDR1 is MGHDK, CDR2 SYGVNS. Trimming cost V 1 base and J 0 bases, with 6 bases left between them. The CDR3 extends over 14 amino acids. In nucleotides, the CDR3 is TGTGCCAGCAGTGAATGGGGGACTAACTATGGCTACACCTTC. Its translation is CASSEWGTNYGYTF.

This clonotype has ten or more counts. The CDR3, as DNA: TGTGCCAGCAGCGTGCCGGGACTAGCGGGACAAGATACGCAGTATTTT. It specifies CASSVPGLAGQDTQYF. The rearrangement uses TRBV9 and TRBJ2-3; 13 bases align to TRBD2. This CDR3 spans 16 amino acids. From germline, CDR1 is SGDLS and CDR2 YYNGEE. V was pared by 2 bases and J by 5 bases, with 5 bases of the junction left unmatched.

The table lists this clonotype with many counts. J is TRBJ2-1 and V is TRBV20-1; TRBD2 agrees at 8 bases. Per germline, CDR1 DFQATT and CDR2 SNEGSKA (reference sequence). CDR3 length: 13 residues. V gave up 3 bases and J gave up 2 bases; unmatched junction bases: 0. The CDR3 sequence is CSASGRAYNEQFF. CDR3 DNA sequence: TGCAGTGCTAGCGGGAGGGCCTACAATGAGCAGTTCTTC.

This clonotype has ten or more counts. This chain links TRBV20-1 with TRBJ2-7; D not resolved. CDR1 DFQATT and CDR2 SNEGSKA come from the germline V gene (reference sequence). The CDR3 covers 10 residues. The V and J ends lost 7 bases and 7 bases respectively, with 11 bases between them. DNA of the CDR3: TGCAGTGTAGGATTTCAGGAGCAGTACTTC. Its translation is CSVGFQEQYF.

This clonotype occurred many times. The chain recombines TRBV5-1 with TRBJ2-1, with D uncertain. The germline V and J ends were trimmed by 0 bases and 0 bases, with 7 bases remaining between them. This CDR3 is built from 15 residues. The germline V gene has CDR1 SGHRS and CDR2 YFSETQ. This CDR3 is CASSLEAYSYNEQFF. The CDR3 region has the DNA TGCGCCAGCAGCTTGGAAGCGTACTCCTACAATGAGCAGTTCTTC.

The chain links TRBV30 to TRBJ2-3; D unclear. Germline loops: CDR1 GTSNPN, CDR2 SVGIG (reference sequence). Trimming cost V 0 bases and J 1 base, with 5 bases left between them. The CDR3 length is 13 residues. The CDR3 here is CAWSVVGTDTQYF. The CDR3 coding sequence is TGTGCCTGGAGTGTGGTGGGCACAGATACGCAGTATTTT.

The chain couples TRBV6-1 to TRBJ2-7, with D maybe TRBD1 (6 bases). V was shortened by 4 bases and J by 6 bases, with 16 bases between the two germline ends. This CDR3 has 14 residues. CDR1 is MNHNS, CDR2 SASEGT, per germline. The CDR3 loop reads CASSGYRVGPEQYF. Here the CDR3 DNA reads TGTGCCAGCAGTGGGTACAGGGTAGGTCCCGAGCAGTACTTC.

This clonotype showed up many times. The chain employs TRBV24-1 and TRBJ2-2; 10 bases agree with TRBD1. This CDR3 is 16 amino acids long. CDR1 KGHDR and CDR2 SFDVKD come from the germline V gene. Trimming removed 7 bases from V and 4 bases from J; junction bases left unmatched: 8. CDR3 protein: CATSPRDRGPTGELFF. CDR3 in DNA: TGTGCCACCAGCCCCCGGGACAGGGGACCCACCGGGGAGCTGTTTTTT.

This clonotype was seen a handful of times. The gene calls are TRBV12-3 or TRBV12-4 and TRBJ2-3; TRBD2 is a possible D gene (6 bases). Trimming stripped 6 bases from V and 8 bases from J, with 27 bases between. The CDR3 is made up of 17 amino acids. The CDR3 region is CASSGYRWRGPQVTQYF. DNA for the CDR3: TGTGCCAGCAGCGGGTACAGGTGGCGGGGCCCCCAAGTTACGCAGTATTTT.

The rearrangement uses TRBV7-2 and TRBJ1-5; D not certain. Deletions cut 4 bases from V and 7 bases from J, with 11 bases between. From germline, CDR1 is SGHTA and CDR2 FQGNSA. The CDR3 contains 13 residues. CDR3 DNA: TGTGCCAGCAGCTCACAAGCGTGGCAGCCCCAGCATTTT. The encoded protein is CASSSQAWQPQHF.

This clonotype was picked up many times. The rearrangement links TRBV10-3 to TRBJ2-3; D is possibly TRBD1 (6 bases). The CDR3 has 14 residues. Germline V lookup: CDR1 ENHRY, CDR2 SYGVKD. Trimming pared 10 bases from V and 2 bases from J, leaving 16 bases between. CDR3 region: CATRDTFYTDTQYF. The CDR3 nucleotides read TGTGCCACTCGGGACACCTTTTACACAGATACGCAGTATTTT.

There are many counts of this clonotype. The V and J genes are TRBV11-2 and TRBJ2-3; D may be TRBD2 (7 bases). The CDR3 is 16 residues long. Germline CDR1 reads SGHAT; CDR2 reads FQNNGV. V gave up 3 bases and J gave up 3 bases, with 16 bases separating them. Here the CDR3 reads CASSFQRGGLTDTQYF. CDR3 bases: TGTGCCAGCAGCTTCCAAAGGGGGGGCCTGACAGATACGCAGTATTTT.

This clonotype came up once. A read error may be the cause here, since a much bigger clone is one base away. J is TRBJ2-1 and V is TRBV9, with 10 bases lining up with TRBD2. The CDR3 has 18 amino acids. Germline CDR1 and CDR2: SGDLS and YYNGEE. Trimming took 0 bases from V and 6 from J; bases not matched to a gene: 12. The CDR3 spells CASSVEGGSGRRGNEQFF. CDR3 DNA sequence: TGTGCCAGCAGCGTAGAAGGAGGTAGCGGGAGGAGAGGCAATGAGCAGTTCTTC.

This clonotype has just a few counts. This chain joins TRBV20-1 and TRBJ2-7; 7 nucleotides align to TRBD1. The CDR3 is 14 amino acids. Germline assignment: CDR1 DFQATT and CDR2 SNEGSKA (reference sequence). J gave up 5 bases and V 2 bases, and 9 bases lay outside the gene matches. This CDR3 is CSARKELGGHEQYF. CDR3 sequence (DNA): TGCAGTGCTAGAAAGGAGCTAGGGGGCCACGAGCAGTACTTC.

This clonotype was picked up many times. This chain uses TRBV14 with TRBJ2-1, with TRBD2 matching 7 bases. CDR1 SGHDN and CDR2 FVKESK come from the germline V gene. V was pared by 3 bases and J by 6 bases, with 11 bases of the junction left unmatched. The CDR3 covers 16 residues. DNA for the CDR3: TGTGCCAGCAGCCATGAACCGGGACTACGAAGCAATGAGCAGTTCTTC. Encoded protein: CASSHEPGLRSNEQFF.

This clonotype was observed many times. The chain couples TRBV7-9 to TRBJ2-5, with TRBD1 matching 9 bases. The CDR3 has 15 residues. Germline CDR1 reads SEHNR; CDR2 reads FQNEAQ (reference sequence). The J segment lost 1 base and the V segment lost 5 bases, leaving 5 bases of the junction unmatched. CDR3 coding DNA: TGTGCCAGCAGCATCGGGGACAGGGCCCAAGAGACCCAGTACTTC. Translation gives CASSIGDRAQETQYF.

The table lists this clonotype with many counts. V and J are TRBV27 and TRBJ2-7, with TRBD1 matching 10 bases. Germline loops: CDR1 MNHEY, CDR2 SMNVEV (reference sequence). This CDR3 is 15 amino acids long. Unmatched junction bases numbered 2, after V lost 3 bases and J lost 0 bases. This CDR3 is CASSFRDRGSYEQYF. As DNA, the CDR3 is TGTGCCAGCAGTTTCCGGGACAGGGGCTCCTACGAGCAGTACTTC.

The table lists this clonotype with many counts. The J gene is TRBJ2-1, the V gene TRBV7-2; possibly TRBD1 or TRBD2 for D (5 bases each). The CDR3 totals 13 residues. From germline, CDR1 is SGHTA and CDR2 FQGNSA. The ends were cut back, 8 bases at V and 1 base at J, with 9 bases in the middle. In nucleotides, the CDR3 is TGTGCCAGCCATGGGGGTTCCTACAATGAGCAGTTCTTC. It codes for CASHGGSYNEQFF.

This clonotype was counted ten times or more. The chain carries TRBV10-3 and TRBJ2-3; 12 bases fit TRBD2. The V and J ends lost 5 bases and 0 bases, in that order; junction bases with no gene match: 6. Germline CDR1 and CDR2: ENHRY and SYGVKD. The CDR3 length is 17 residues. The CDR3 nucleotides are TGTGCCATCAGTCTGACTAGCGGGGGAACTAGCACAGATACGCAGTATTTT. Amino acids: CAISLTSGGTSTDTQYF.